The following is a T cell receptor (beta chain) sequence with its context. The antigen this receptor binds is unknown. No base-level quality is on record; no much larger clone is a single base apart. The sample comes from a study of cytomegalovirus exposure and HLA in healthy donors (dated by TCRdb to 2016 to 2017). Notes on the research overall: According to a later analysis, one platform produced both the roughly 130 validation repertoires and the roughly 660 repertoires of the first cohort. A separate validation cohort of 100 to 150 different subjects was used in addition to the roughly 670-subject first cohort. The study was designed to test whether signatures of past pathogen exposure could be identified by cataloging public T cell receptors. High-throughput TCR immunosequencing, statistical association of individual TCRs with disease status, and machine learning were combined to predict cytomegalovirus infection status. General study outcomes and caveats: A few of the identified cytomegalovirus-associated TCR beta chains were confirmed in vitro to be specific for cytomegalovirus antigens. Most TCR sequences were observed very rarely across donors, whereas some public TCRs were present in many individuals. It was suggested by the authors that the approach could potentially be generalized to other disease states and immunological phenotypes. A later analysis found that TCRs clustered in the first cohort also tended to co-occur in the 110 or so validation repertoires, with 94% of cluster scores above 0. The study gave a list of about 160 TCR beta chains associated with cytomegalovirus. All 120 or so repertoires were used to score co-occurrence in the validation cohort in a later analysis, because that analysis had no HLA typing for the cohort. The classifier was reported to diagnose cytomegalovirus status with high specificity and sensitivity in both the original cohort and the validation cohort.

The CDR3 goes from the cysteine to the phenylalanine over 13 residues. Just the 39-base CDR3 DNA is kept, in frame starting at base 1. The donors were included in the validation cohort of roughly 120 subjects, a group kept apart from the roughly 700-subject first cohort. The library came from the immunoSEQ multiplex PCR assay. As for how the authors treated the data: A statistical classification framework was built for diagnosing cytomegalovirus status from the catalog of TCR beta chain sequences. The clones in this table, taken by TCRdb from immuneACCESS, are in-frame only. Not every clone is retained; where verified, under half of the shortfall comes from an unresolved V gene, and the cause of the rest is unknown. V and J calls plus clone size are reproduced from that table; the DNA served to infer D and trimming. The sample has about 200,000 clones on record, less than 85% of them singletons. The ten top clones hold roughly 5.5% of the sample.

Sequenced material: PBMCs. The V gene is TRBV12-2 and the J gene is TRBJ2-7. TRBV12-2 is tagged as a pseudogene. This receptor was obtained from a woman between 18 and 29 years old in good health and CMV-seronegative. The DNA is TGTGCAAGTCGGATCTGGGACTCCTACGAGCAGTACTTC. Its protein reads: CASRIWDSYEQYF.